A single sample gave rise to the 24 T cell receptor beta chains below, sequenced in a study of T cell responses to AZD1222 COVID-19 vaccine. Here immunoSEQ multiplex PCR was the method, and the copy in TCRdb shows in-frame clones only, minus some. The sample carries 18,000 or so clones, roughly nine tenths recorded once. The sequencing here drew on peripheral blood, taken 28 days after the second AZD1222 dose. Source of these receptors: an adult who received the AZD1222 COVID-19 vaccine.

The chain employs TRBV3-1 (or the pseudogene TRBV3-2) and TRBJ2-1; a possible D gene is TRBD2 (6 bases). The CDR3 is 12 residues long. Per the germline V gene, CDR1 is LGHDT and CDR2 is YNNKEL (reference sequence). Deletions cut 4 bases from V and 8 bases from J, with 9 bases between. CDR3 loop: CASSPRGDEQFF. The CDR3 DNA follows: TGTGCCAGCAGCCCCCGCGGGGATGAGCAGTTCTTC.

This clone was seen just once. V usage is TRBV2 and J usage is TRBJ2-7, with D possibly being TRBD1 (6 bases). This CDR3 spans 13 amino acids. Germline CDR1 is SNHLY and CDR2 is FYNNEI. Trimming pared 6 bases from V and 6 bases from J, leaving 15 bases between. CDR3 in DNA: TGTGCCAGCAGCGCACAGGGAGAGGGCGAGCAGTACGTC. As protein: CASSAQGEGEQYV.

This chain links TRBV14 with TRBJ1-6; D unclear. Looked up from germline, CDR1 is SGHDN and CDR2 is FVKESK. There are 13 residues in the CDR3. Trimming left V 1 base short and J 7 bases short, with 5 bases between. The CDR3 DNA reads TGTGCCAGCAGCCAAGTACGGAATTCACCCCTCCACTTT. Residues: CASSQVRNSPLHF.

The chain uses TRBV6-5 and TRBJ2-3; 7 bases map to TRBD1. The J segment lost 4 bases and the V segment lost 5 bases, leaving 6 bases of the junction unmatched. The length of the CDR3 is 14 residues. Germline CDR1 reads MNHEY; CDR2 reads SVGAGI. The DNA for the CDR3 is TGTGCCAGCAGTAAGACAGGGATAGCAGATACGCAGTATTTT. This codes for CASSKTGIADTQYF.

This clone was counted once. V is TRBV19 and J is TRBJ1-4, with D maybe TRBD1 (6 bases). This CDR3 has 16 residues. V lost 6 bases to trimming and J lost 0 bases, with 14 bases between them. The germline CDR1 and CDR2 sequences are LNHDA and SQIVND (reference sequence). The CDR3 DNA sequence: TGTGCCAGTAGGCCCGGACAGACCTCAACTAATGAAAAACTGTTTTTT. Translation gives CASRPGQTSTNEKLFF.

The chain has TRBV2 and TRBJ2-5, with D perhaps TRBD1 (5 bases). The germline CDR1 and CDR2 sequences are SNHLY and FYNNEI. Trimming shortened V by 2 bases and J by 1 base, and 23 bases separated the two germline ends. There are 19 residues in the CDR3. The CDR3 bases are TGTGCCAGCAGTGAACCCCTCCCGTTTTGGGGCACCAGCCAAGAGACCCAGTACTTC. Its translation is CASSEPLPFWGTSQETQYF.

The chain has TRBV9 and TRBJ1-3; D call uncertain. V was trimmed by 4 bases and J by 0 bases, leaving 5 bases between them. The CDR3 consists of 13 residues. Germline V CDR1 and CDR2: SGDLS, YYNGEE. CDR3 bases: TGTGCCAGCAGCCAAGACTCTGGAAACACCATATATTTT. Its protein is CASSQDSGNTIYF.

The CDR3 sequence: CASSLEGVGETQYF. The CDR3 DNA reads TGCGCCAGCAGCTTGGAGGGTGTTGGGGAGACCCAGTACTTC. V and J are TRBV5-1 and TRBJ2-5; D is uncertain. CDR3 length: 14 residues. Trimming removed 0 bases from V and 5 bases from J, with 11 bases in between. Germline assignment: CDR1 SGHRS and CDR2 YFSETQ.

The chain uses TRBV15 and TRBJ1-1, with TRBD1 matching 8 bases. This CDR3 region has 13 residues. Trimming took 5 bases from V and 1 from J; bases not matched to a gene: 0. Germline CDR1 and CDR2: LNHNV and YYDKDF (reference sequence). The CDR3 reads CATSGQGNTEAFF. The CDR3 bases are TGTGCCACCAGCGGACAGGGGAACACTGAAGCTTTCTTT.

The chain is built from TRBV27 and TRBJ2-2, with no clear D. V lost 4 bases, J lost 9 bases, and 18 bases lay in between. Germline lookup yields CDR1 MNHEY and CDR2 SMNVEV (reference sequence). The CDR3 covers 15 residues. The CDR3: CASSYGGSVGRELFF. The CDR3 bases are TGTGCCAGCAGTTACGGTGGTTCGGTAGGCCGGGAGCTGTTTTTT.

The rearrangement links TRBV9 to TRBJ2-3; 8 bases line up with TRBD2. The V gene's germline CDR1 is SGDLS and CDR2 YYNGEE. The CDR3 runs 15 residues. After removal of 2 bases from V and 2 bases from J, the junction contained 4 bases not matched to a gene. The CDR3 DNA follows: TGTGCCAGCAGCGTCCAAGCGGGAGACACAGATACGCAGTATTTT. Its protein product is CASSVQAGDTDTQYF. The entire variable domain, with the rest obtained from reference TRBV9 and TRBJ2-3, is as follows: DSGVTQTPKHLITATGQRVTLRCSPRSGDLSVYWYQQSLDQGLQFLIQYYNGEERAKGNILERFSAQQFPDLHSELNLSSLELGDSALYFCASSVQAGDTDTQYFGPGTRLTVL.

This chain uses TRBV20-1 with TRBJ2-7, with D maybe TRBD1 (7 bases). The CDR3 has 16 residues. V was cut by 3 bases and J by 4 bases, with 22 bases left in between. Germline CDR1 reads DFQATT; CDR2 reads SNEGSKA (reference sequence). CDR3 nucleotide sequence: TGCAGTGCTAGTAGGGGGCCCGGAGCGGGTGGGTACGAGCAGTACTTC. It specifies CSASRGPGAGGYEQYF.

The chain recombines TRBV19 with TRBJ2-7, with D unclear. V was clipped by 5 bases and J by 5 bases, with 19 bases between them. Germline V gene sequence: CDR1 LNHDA, CDR2 SQIVND (reference sequence). The CDR3 totals 15 residues. CDR3 amino acids: CASSRSRWNHNEQYF. CDR3 DNA sequence: TGTGCCAGTAGTCGATCACGATGGAACCACAACGAGCAGTACTTC.

This sequence joins TRBV10-3 and TRBJ2-7, with 8 positions matching TRBD2. Germline-derived CDR1 and CDR2 are ENHRY and SYGVKD. V was clipped by 4 bases and J by 1 base; unmatched bases: 9. The CDR3 runs 16 residues. This chain's CDR3 is CAISGAGGARSYEQYF. The CDR3 DNA sequence: TGTGCCATCAGTGGCGCCGGGGGGGCAAGGTCCTACGAGCAGTACTTC.

V and J are TRBV27 and TRBJ2-5, with 12 bases matching TRBD2. Trimming cost V 7 bases and J 4 bases; bases outside gene matches: 7. CDR3 length: 15 residues. Germline V gene data show CDR1 as MNHEY and CDR2 as SMNVEV (reference sequence). The DNA of the CDR3 is TGTGCCAGCACTTCTAGCGGGGGGGCGGTAGAGACCCAGTACTTC. Amino acid sequence: CASTSSGGAVETQYF.

This chain connects TRBV7-8 to TRBJ1-5; D remains ambiguous. The V end lost 5 bases, the J end lost 2 bases, and 7 bases lay between the germline ends. Germline CDR1 and CDR2: SGHVS and FQNEAQ. The CDR3 is 13 amino acids. CDR3 region: CASSPVGNQPQHF. The CDR3 DNA follows: TGTGCCAGCAGCCCCGTTGGCAATCAGCCCCAGCATTTT.

This clone has only a few counts. The genes are TRBV13 and TRBJ1-2; D might be TRBD1 (6 bases). The V end lost 6 bases, the J end lost 6 bases, and 29 bases lay between the germline ends. The CDR3 loop spans 18 amino acids. From germline, CDR1 is PRHDT and CDR2 FYEKMQ (reference sequence). The DNA for the CDR3 is TGTGCCAGCAGGTGGAAGGGGCAGGGACCGCCGAAGGGGGATGGCTACACCTTC. Its translation is CASRWKGQGPPKGDGYTF.

CDR3 coding DNA: TGTGCCAGCGGCCCCCGGGACAGGGGGCCAGGAAACACCATATATTTT. Its translation: CASGPRDRGPGNTIYF. The chain combines TRBV9 with TRBJ1-3; 12 nucleotides align to TRBD1. Germline V gene lookup returns CDR1 SGDLS and CDR2 YYNGEE. The V segment lost 7 bases and the J segment 4 bases; nucleotides outside the gene matches: 9. The CDR3 is 16 residues long.

The chain's CDR3 is CASSLGSGGINTGELFF. Here the CDR3 DNA reads TGCGCCAGCAGCTTGGGCAGCGGGGGGATAAACACCGGGGAGCTGTTTTTT. The rearrangement links TRBV5-1 to TRBJ2-2; TRBD2 agrees at 9 bases. The CDR3 totals 17 residues. Germline-derived CDR1 and CDR2 are SGHRS and YFSETQ. V lost 0 bases and J lost 2; bases outside the gene matches: 5.

V is TRBV7-9 and J is TRBJ1-1, with unresolved D. Trimming took off 3 bases at V and 3 bases at J, with 8 bases between the two ends. Germline V lookup: CDR1 SEHNR, CDR2 FQNEAQ (reference sequence). The CDR3 runs to 13 residues. This CDR3 is CASSLGMDTEAFF. The CDR3 DNA is TGTGCCAGCAGCTTGGGGATGGACACTGAAGCTTTCTTT.

The chain carries TRBV7-8 and TRBJ1-5, with 7 bases matching TRBD1. J was trimmed by 1 base and V by 5 bases; bases with no gene match: 8. The CDR3 is 16 amino acids. CDR1 is SGHVS, CDR2 FQNEAQ, per germline. This CDR3 reads CASSTSGGGSNQPQHF. The CDR3 coding sequence is TGTGCCAGCAGCACCTCAGGGGGGGGGAGCAATCAGCCCCAGCATTTT.

In this sample, this clone turned up once. The genes are TRBV5-8 and TRBJ2-1, with a possible D match to TRBD2 (6 bases). CDR1 and CDR2 (germline): SGHTS, YDEGEE. V was clipped by 0 bases and J by 3 bases, with 10 bases between them. The CDR3 contains 15 residues. CDR3 bases: TGTGCCAGCAGCTTGGGGTGGCGGGACTACAATGAGCAGTTCTTC. It codes for CASSLGWRDYNEQFF. Supplemented by reference TRBV5-8 and TRBJ2-1, the full variable domain reads EAGVTQSPTHLIKTRGQQATLRCSPISGHTSVYWYQQALGLGLQFLLWYDEGEERNRGNFPPRFSGRQFPNYSSELNVNALELEDSALYLCASSLGWRDYNEQFFGPGTRLTVL.

The V gene is TRBV19, the J gene TRBJ2-5, with D possibly matching TRBD1 (5 bases). CDR3 length: 13 residues. V was trimmed by 4 bases and J by 1 base, leaving 7 bases between them. CDR1 is LNHDA and CDR2 is SQIVND in the germline V gene (reference sequence). For the CDR3, the DNA is TGTGCCAGTAGTACAGGGTTCCAAGAGACCCAGTACTTC. Translated: CASSTGFQETQYF.

The rearrangement links TRBV3-1 (or the pseudogene TRBV3-2) to TRBJ2-2, with 9 bases identical to TRBD2. The junction had 15 bases not matched to a gene; V was cut back by 7 bases and J by 6 bases. Germline values: CDR1 LGHDT, CDR2 YNNKEL (reference sequence). The CDR3 is 17 residues long. The DNA for the CDR3 is TGTGCCAGCAACCATGTTGGGCTAGCGGGGTGGTCCGGGGAGCTGTTTTTT. This gives the protein CASNHVGLAGWSGELFF.